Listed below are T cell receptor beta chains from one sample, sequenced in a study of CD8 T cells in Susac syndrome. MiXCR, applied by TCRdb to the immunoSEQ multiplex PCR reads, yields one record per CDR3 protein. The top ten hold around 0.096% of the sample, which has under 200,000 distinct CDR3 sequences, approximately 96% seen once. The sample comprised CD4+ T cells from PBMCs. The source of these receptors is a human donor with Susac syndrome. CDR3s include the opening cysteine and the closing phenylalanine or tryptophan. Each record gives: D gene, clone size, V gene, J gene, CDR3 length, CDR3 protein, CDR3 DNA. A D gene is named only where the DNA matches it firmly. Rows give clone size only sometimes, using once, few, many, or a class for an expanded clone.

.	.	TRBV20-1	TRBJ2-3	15	CSAPPVEFGSDTQYF	TGCAGTGCTCCGCCCGTTGAATTCGGCTCAGATACGCAGTATTTT
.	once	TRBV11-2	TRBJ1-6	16	CASSPQWDTHNSPLHF	TGTGCCAGCAGCCCCCAGTGGGACACTCATAATTCACCCCTCCACTTT
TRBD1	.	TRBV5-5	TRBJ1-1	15	CASSFSPAPGGEAFF	TGTGCCAGCAGCTTCTCTCCTGCACCAGGGGGGGAAGCTTTCTTT
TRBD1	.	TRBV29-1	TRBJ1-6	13	CSVRDRRNSPLHF	TGCAGCGTACGGGACAGGAGGAATTCACCCCTCCACTTT
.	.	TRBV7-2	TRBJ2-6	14	CATRYRSGANVLTF	TGTGCCACCCGATACCGATCTGGGGCCAACGTCCTGACTTTC
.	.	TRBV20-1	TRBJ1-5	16	CSARAPVQGGNQPQHF	TGCAGTGCTAGAGCCCCAGTCCAGGGTGGCAATCAGCCCCAGCATTTT
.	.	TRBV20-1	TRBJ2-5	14	CSARERAAPETQYF	TGCAGTGCTAGGGAGCGGGCCGCGCCAGAGACCCAGTACTTC
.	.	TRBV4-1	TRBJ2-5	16	CASSQDGVERWETQYF	TGCGCCAGCAGCCAGGATGGGGTGGAAAGGTGGGAGACCCAGTACTTC
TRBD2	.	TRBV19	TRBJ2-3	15	CASTTTSGGTDTQYF	TGTGCCAGTACAACGACTAGCGGGGGCACAGATACGCAGTATTTT
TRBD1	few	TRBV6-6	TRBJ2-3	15	CASSLRTGGTDTQYF	TGTGCCAGCAGTTTACGGACAGGGGGCACAGATACGCAGTATTTT
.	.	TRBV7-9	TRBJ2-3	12	CASSSKVDTQYF	TGTGCCAGCAGCTCCAAAGTAGATACGCAGTATTTT
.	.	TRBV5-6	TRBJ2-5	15	CASSFPGGGRETQYF	TGTGCCAGCAGCTTTCCCGGGGGAGGCAGAGAGACCCAGTACTTC
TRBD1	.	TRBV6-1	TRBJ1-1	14	CASSKGQGRTEAFF	TGTGCCAGCAGTAAGGGACAGGGAAGAACTGAAGCTTTCTTT
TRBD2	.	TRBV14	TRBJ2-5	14	CASSRGGYQETQYF	TGTGCCAGCAGCCGGGGGGGGTACCAAGAGACCCAGTACTTC
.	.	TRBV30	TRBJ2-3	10	CAWTGVSQYF	TGTGCCTGGACAGGGGTGTCCCAGTATTTT
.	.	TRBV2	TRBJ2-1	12	CASSILYNKQFF	TGTGCCAGCTCTATCCTTTACAATAAGCAGTTCTTC
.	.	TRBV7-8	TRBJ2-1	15	CASSFGGRSYNEQFF	TGTGCCAGCAGCTTCGGGGGACGGTCCTACAATGAGCAGTTCTTC
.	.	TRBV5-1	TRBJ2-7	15	CASSPRLESSHEQYF	TGCGCCAGCAGCCCCAGACTAGAATCTTCCCACGAGCAGTACTTC
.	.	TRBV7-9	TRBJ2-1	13	CALRAGVHNEQFF	TGTGCCCTTCGGGCAGGGGTCCACAATGAGCAGTTCTTC
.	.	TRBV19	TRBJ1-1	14	CASSILGARPEAFF	TGTGCCAGTAGTATTTTGGGCGCGCGGCCTGAAGCTTTCTTT
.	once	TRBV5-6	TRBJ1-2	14	CASTRGLQHAGYTF	TGTGCCAGCACCCGGGGACTCCAACATGCCGGCTACACCTTC
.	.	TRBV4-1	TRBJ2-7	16	CASSQDSGRKSYEQYF	TGCGCCAGCAGCCAAGATTCAGGGCGAAAGTCCTACGAGCAGTACTTC
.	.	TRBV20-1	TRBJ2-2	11	CSAAGTGELFF	TGCAGTGCTGCAGGGACCGGGGAGCTGTTTTTT
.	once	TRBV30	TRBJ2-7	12	CAWSFTGTGDNF	TGTGCCTGGAGTTTTACCGGGACGGGGGACAACTTC
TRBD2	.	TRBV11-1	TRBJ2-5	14	CASRLFAGEETQYF	TGTGCCAGCAGACTCTTCGCGGGGGAGGAGACCCAGTACTTC
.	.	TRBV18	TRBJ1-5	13	CASKGQVDQPQHF	TGTGCCAGCAAAGGGCAGGTGGATCAGCCCCAGCATTTT
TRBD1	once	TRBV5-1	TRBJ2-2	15	CASSLQGARTGELFF	TGCGCCAGCAGCTTACAGGGGGCGCGCACCGGGGAGCTGTTTTTT
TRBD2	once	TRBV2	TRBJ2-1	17	CASIKGVSGGSYNEQFF	TGTGCCAGCATCAAAGGGGTTAGCGGGGGGTCCTACAATGAGCAGTTCTTC
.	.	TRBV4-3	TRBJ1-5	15	CASSQVLGGNQPQHF	TGCGCCAGCAGCCAAGTTTTGGGTGGCAATCAGCCCCAGCATTTT
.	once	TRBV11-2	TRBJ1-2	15	CASRERQAHNYGYTF	TGTGCCAGCAGGGAAAGACAGGCACATAACTATGGCTACACCTTC
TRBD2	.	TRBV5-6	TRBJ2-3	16	CASSLGVAGGTDTQYF	TGTGCCAGCAGCTTGGGAGTAGCGGGGGGGACAGATACGCAGTATTTT
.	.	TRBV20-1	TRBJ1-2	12	CSASHTDYGYTF	TGCAGTGCTTCGCACACCGACTATGGCTACACCTTC
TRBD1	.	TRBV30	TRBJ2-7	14	CAWSRQGIRNEQYF	TGTGCCTGGAGTCGACAGGGGATAAGGAACGAGCAGTACTTC
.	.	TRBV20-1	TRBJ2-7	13	CSASVPTMNEQYF	TGCAGTGCTAGCGTTCCGACAATGAACGAGCAGTACTTC
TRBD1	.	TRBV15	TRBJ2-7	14	CATSERDRGHEQYF	TGTGCCACCAGCGAGCGAGACAGGGGACACGAGCAGTACTTC
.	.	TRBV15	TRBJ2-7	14	CATSRDLLAYEQYF	TGTGCCACCAGCAGAGACCTATTGGCCTACGAGCAGTACTTC
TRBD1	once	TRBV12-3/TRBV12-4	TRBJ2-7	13	CASVRQGSYEQYF	TGTGCCAGCGTACGACAGGGGTCCTACGAGCAGTACTTC
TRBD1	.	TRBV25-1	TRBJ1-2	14	CASRTGGAGYGYTF	TGTGCCAGCCGAACAGGGGGCGCGGGCTATGGCTACACCTTC
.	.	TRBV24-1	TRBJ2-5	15	CATSDFKGGQETQYF	TGTGCCACCAGTGATTTTAAGGGGGGACAAGAGACCCAGTACTTC
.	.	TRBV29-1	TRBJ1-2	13	CSVLDESNYGYTF	TGCAGCGTTCTCGACGAGTCAAACTATGGCTACACCTTC
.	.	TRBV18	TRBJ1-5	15	CASSPGTGTNQPQHF	TGTGCCAGCTCACCAGGGACGGGTACTAATCAGCCCCAGCATTTT
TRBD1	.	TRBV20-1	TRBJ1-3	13	CSALTGAGNTIYF	TGCAGTGCCCTGACAGGGGCCGGAAACACCATATATTTT